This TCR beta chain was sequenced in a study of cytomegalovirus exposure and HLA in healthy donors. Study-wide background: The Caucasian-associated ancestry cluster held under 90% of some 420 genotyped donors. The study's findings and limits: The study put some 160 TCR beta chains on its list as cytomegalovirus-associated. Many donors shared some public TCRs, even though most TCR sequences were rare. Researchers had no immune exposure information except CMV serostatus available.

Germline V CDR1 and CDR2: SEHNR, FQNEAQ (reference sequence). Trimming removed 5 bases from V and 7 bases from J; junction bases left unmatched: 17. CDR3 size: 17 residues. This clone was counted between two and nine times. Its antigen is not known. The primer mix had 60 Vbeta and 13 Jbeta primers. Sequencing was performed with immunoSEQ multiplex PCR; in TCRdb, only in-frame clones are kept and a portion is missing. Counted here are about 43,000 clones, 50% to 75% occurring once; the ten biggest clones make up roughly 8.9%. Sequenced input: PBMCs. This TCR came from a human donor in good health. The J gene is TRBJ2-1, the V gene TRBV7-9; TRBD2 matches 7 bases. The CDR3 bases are TGTGCCAGCAGCCGCAGCGGGACGGGGCAGATGCCTAATGAGCAGTTCTTC. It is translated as CASSRSGTGQMPNEQFF.